A single sample is the source of the 8 T cell receptor beta chains below, sequenced in a study of control samples from healthy donors and cancer patients. Assay: immunoSEQ multiplex PCR; the TCRdb copy retains only in-frame clones and omits some. The sample consists of roughly 150,000 clones, roughly 93% of them appearing once. Sequenced material: blood. The receptors derive from a man between 18 and 35 years old in good health.

The CDR3 DNA reads TGTGCCGTAGTAGCAGAATCCGGGGAGCTGTTTTTT. Translation: CAVVAESGELFF. The rearrangement links TRBV2 to TRBJ2-2; D is ambiguous. The CDR3 consists of 12 residues. Per the germline V gene, CDR1 is SNHLY and CDR2 is FYNNEI. Trimming removed 11 bases at V and 6 bases at J, with 13 bases between.

This chain joins TRBV11-2 and TRBJ1-1, with D uncertain. This CDR3 comprises 14 residues. Trimming removed 4 bases at V and 0 bases at J, with 9 bases between. CDR1 is SGHAT, CDR2 FQNNGV, per germline. CDR3 region: CASSSGRLNTEAFF. The CDR3 coding sequence is TGTGCCAGCAGCTCCGGACGTTTGAACACTGAAGCTTTCTTT.

This clone was recorded once. The CDR3 DNA reads TGTGCCACCAGCAGAGACACCAAGAGCAATCAGCCCCAGCATTTT. Protein product: CATSRDTKSNQPQHF. The V call is TRBV15, the J call TRBJ1-5; the D is unclear. Deletions cut 0 bases from V and 1 base from J, with 7 bases between. The germline CDR1 and CDR2 sequences are LNHNV and YYDKDF (reference sequence). The CDR3 runs to 15 residues.

DNA for the CDR3: TGTGCCTCCTGGACAGGATATGGCTACACCTTC. Its protein product is CASWTGYGYTF. The chain carries TRBV30 and TRBJ1-2, with TRBD1 matching over 7 bases. The J segment lost 5 bases and the V segment lost 7 bases, leaving 4 bases of the junction unmatched. The CDR3 runs to 11 residues. Germline-derived CDR1 and CDR2 are GTSNPN and SVGIG (reference sequence).

The chain employs TRBV3-1 (or the pseudogene TRBV3-2) and TRBJ1-5; a possible D gene is TRBD1 (5 bases). The CDR3 spans 15 residues. CDR1 is LGHDT and CDR2 is YNNKEL in the germline V gene (reference sequence). Trimming stripped 0 bases from V and 1 base from J, with 7 bases between. CDR3 residues: CASSQDGGSNQPQHF. CDR3 DNA sequence: TGTGCCAGCAGCCAAGATGGGGGAAGCAATCAGCCCCAGCATTTT.

The rearrangement links TRBV27 to TRBJ2-3, with D possibly being TRBD1 or TRBD2 (5 bases each). CDR3 length: 17 amino acids. Per the germline V gene, CDR1 is MNHEY and CDR2 is SMNVEV (reference sequence). Trimming pared 4 bases from V and 3 bases from J, leaving 20 bases between. CDR3 DNA: TGTGCCAGCAGTTCCGTCGATTGGGACGGATGGACAGATACGCAGTATTTT. Translating it yields CASSSVDWDGWTDTQYF.

This chain links TRBV7-9 with TRBJ1-1; D gene uncertain. The length of the CDR3 is 14 residues. The ends were cut back, 3 bases at V and 2 bases at J, with 10 bases in the middle. CDR1 and CDR2 (germline): SEHNR, FQNEAQ (reference sequence). The CDR3 DNA reads as TGTGCCAGCAGCTTGGGAGGGCTAAACACTGAAGCTTTCTTT. This gives the protein CASSLGGLNTEAFF.

The chain joins TRBV18 to TRBJ2-1; no clear D. The length of the CDR3 is 18 residues. V was clipped by 4 bases and J by 2 bases, with 21 bases between them. CDR1 KGHSH and CDR2 LQKENI come from the germline V gene. In DNA form, the CDR3 reads TGTGCCAGCTCACGAAAATTAAGCAGATCCCTTCCCTACAATGAGCAGTTCTTC. It specifies CASSRKLSRSLPYNEQFF.